The clone carrying this T cell receptor beta chain came up a few times. As originally analysed: Scientists estimated how many nucleated cells there were by amplifying reference gene primers. Measured with immunoSEQ multiplex PCR; TCRdb has only the in-frame clones, and not every one. That table furnishes V, J and clone size, whereas the DNA furnished D and trimming. The sample holds some 200,000 clones; around three quarters are singletons and the top ten take around 5.4%. The record originates from a study of blood T cell repertoires in COVID-19. Trimming at V came to 4 bases and at J to 5 bases, leaving 11 bases not matched to a gene. There are 16 residues in the CDR3. Germline CDR1 and CDR2: LNHDA and SQIVND (reference sequence).

The chain combines TRBV19 with TRBJ2-5; TRBD1 matches at 9 bases. The sample was peripheral blood. The origin of this receptor is a woman aged 70 to 79 with acute or convalescent COVID-19. In DNA, the CDR3 is TGTGCCAGTAGTACGACAGGGGGAGGGGCCGGGGAGACCCAGTACTTC. This translates into CASSTTGGGAGETQYF.